This T cell receptor (beta chain) stems from a study of T cells in Graves' hyperthyroidism and ophthalmopathy. The source material, RNA transcripts, was used to amplify TCR beta CDR3 regions. Using the HTBI primer set, a first-round RT-PCR was run on the TCR CDR3. One entry per CDR3 protein results from TCRdb running MiXCR on the multiplex PCR reads. In the table there are about 210,000 distinct CDR3 sequences, about a sixth of which are singletons. Comment on this clonotype: Given a much more abundant clone one base away, this may be a read error. This CDR3 is missing its conserved last phenylalanine or tryptophan, likely due to a read error.

The clonotype was recovered from a man in his fifties with Graves' hyperthyroidism. Sequencing input: blood.

The CDR3 sequence: CASSSPGQGSENEQFV. The CDR3 DNA reads TGTGCCAGCAGTTCTCCGGGACAGGGTTCGGAAAATGAGCAGTTCGTC. V usage is TRBV6-2 or TRBV6-3 and J usage is TRBJ2-1; TRBD1 agrees at 9 bases. V shed 4 bases and J 7 bases; nucleotides not matched to a gene: 11. In germline, CDR1 is MNHEY, CDR2 SVGEGT. This CDR3 comprises 16 residues.